This T cell receptor (beta chain) was observed in a study of cytomegalovirus exposure and HLA in healthy donors. Study results and caveats: The study put some 150 TCR beta chains on its list as cytomegalovirus-associated. An analysis that was carried out later associated about 17,000 TCR beta sequences with HLA alleles at 0.05 false discovery rate.

This clone appeared a few times. Its antigen is as yet unknown. Healthy people donating bone marrow made up the donors. Donors sampled were nominally healthy, though unrecorded immune exposures were likely. Trimming removed 2 bases from V and 5 bases from J, with 10 bases in between. The CDR3 runs 13 residues. Per germline, CDR1 SGDLS and CDR2 YYNGEE. Vbeta (60) and Jbeta (13) primers were used in the PCR. Here immunoSEQ multiplex PCR was the method, and the copy in TCRdb shows in-frame clones only, minus some. The sample contains about 140,000 clones, around 57% of which appear only once. This chain joins TRBV9 and TRBJ2-5; D gene uncertain. The TCR was taken from a male donor in good health and CMV-seronegative. Source material: PBMCs. CDR3 sequence: CASSVLDSETQYF. CDR3 nucleotide sequence: TGTGCCAGCAGCGTTCTAGATTCGGAGACCCAGTACTTC.